This T cell receptor beta chain was captured by sequencing in a study of shared clonotypes between healthy human individuals. Sequencing used immunoSEQ multiplex PCR; TCRdb keeps in-frame clones, though not all of them. This table has over 2 million clones, less than 95% appearing once. Donors included only healthy HIV-negative adults lacking recent acute infections or vaccinations. Sequenced material: naive CD4+ T cells from PBMCs. Subset described: CD45RA+ positively selected. This TCR derives from a man between 18 and 35 years old in good health. Some clones in this sample may be carry-over from other donors' samples.

Here the CDR3 reads CAWRDSRDNSYEQYF. CDR3 DNA: TGTGCCTGGAGGGATAGCCGGGACAACTCCTACGAGCAGTACTTC. J is TRBJ2-7 and V is TRBV30; D is possibly TRBD1 (6 bases). Germline CDR1 GTSNPN, CDR2 SVGIG (reference sequence). CDR3 length equals 15 residues. With 3 bases removed from V and 0 bases from J, the gap between germline ends came to 15 bases.